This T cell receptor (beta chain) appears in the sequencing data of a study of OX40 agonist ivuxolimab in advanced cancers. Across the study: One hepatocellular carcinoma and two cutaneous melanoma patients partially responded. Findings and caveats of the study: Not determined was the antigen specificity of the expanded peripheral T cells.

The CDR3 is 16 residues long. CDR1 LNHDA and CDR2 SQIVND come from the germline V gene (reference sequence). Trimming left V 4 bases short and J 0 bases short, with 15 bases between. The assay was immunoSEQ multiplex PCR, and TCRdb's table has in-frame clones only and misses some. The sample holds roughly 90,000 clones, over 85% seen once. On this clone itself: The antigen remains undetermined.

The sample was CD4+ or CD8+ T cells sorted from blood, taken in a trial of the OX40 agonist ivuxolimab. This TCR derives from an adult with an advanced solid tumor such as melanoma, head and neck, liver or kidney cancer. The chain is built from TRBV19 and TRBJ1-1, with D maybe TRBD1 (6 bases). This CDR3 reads CASSTEPTGMNTEAFF. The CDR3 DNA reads TGTGCCAGTAGTACAGAACCGACAGGAATGAACACTGAAGCTTTCTTT.